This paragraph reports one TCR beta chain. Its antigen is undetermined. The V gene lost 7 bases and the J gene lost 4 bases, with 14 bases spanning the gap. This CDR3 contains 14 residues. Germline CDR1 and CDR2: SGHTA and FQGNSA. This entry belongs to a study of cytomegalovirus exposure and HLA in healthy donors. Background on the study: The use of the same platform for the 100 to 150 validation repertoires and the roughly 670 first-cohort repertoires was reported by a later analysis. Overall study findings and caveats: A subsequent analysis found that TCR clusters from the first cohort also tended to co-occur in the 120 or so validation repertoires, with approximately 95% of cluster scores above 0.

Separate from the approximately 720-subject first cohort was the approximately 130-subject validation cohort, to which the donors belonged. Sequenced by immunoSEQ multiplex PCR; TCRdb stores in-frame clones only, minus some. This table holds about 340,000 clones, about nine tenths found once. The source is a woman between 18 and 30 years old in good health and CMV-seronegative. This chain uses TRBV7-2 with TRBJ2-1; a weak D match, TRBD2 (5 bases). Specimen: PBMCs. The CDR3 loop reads CASTEYAGYNEQFF. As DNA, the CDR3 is TGTGCCAGCACCGAGTACGCGGGTTACAATGAGCAGTTCTTC.